The entry below describes one T cell receptor (beta chain). This entry is derived from a study of naive CD8 T cells in extremely preterm neonates. Profiled with immunoSEQ multiplex PCR; TCRdb holds only in-frame clones, not every one. The sample shows roughly 5,000 clones, 98% of them seen only once. V lost 5 bases, J lost 4 bases, and 8 bases stayed unmatched. CDR1 is SGHAT, CDR2 FQNNGV, per germline. The CDR3 length is 14 residues. The sample taken for sequencing was naive CD8+ T cells from blood. V and J are TRBV11-2 and TRBJ2-7; 7 bases are a match to TRBD2. The TCR comes from a human donor in good health. As DNA, the CDR3 is TGTGCCAGCAGCCCGGCTAGCGGTATTTACGAGCAGTACTTC. This sequence encodes CASSPASGIYEQYF.